This T cell receptor (beta chain) came from a study of post-analysis software for immune sequencing data. For this clonotype: The target antigen is unknown.

The CDR3 consists of 13 residues. The germline V gene has CDR1 MNHNY and CDR2 SVGAGI (reference sequence). Trimming took 2 bases from V and 4 from J, leaving 6 bases between them. Whole-study results and caveats: The five TRBV segments detected at higher frequency in patients than in controls included TRBV5-6, TRBV5-1 and TRBV20-1. Controls' normalized Chao1 diversity significantly exceeded that of multiple sclerosis patients.

The TCR beta cDNA libraries contained unique molecular identifiers. TCRdb reprocessed the PCR reads via MiXCR and lists one record per CDR3 protein. The sample lists approximately 400,000 distinct CDR3 sequences; less than 35% were seen once. The receptor comes from a girl between 5 and 17 years old with multiple sclerosis. Sample: blood. The chain links TRBV6-6 to TRBJ1-5; D is unclear. CDR3 region: CASSYQGNQPQHF. CDR3 bases: TGTGCCAGCAGTTACCAAGGTAATCAGCCCCAGCATTTT.